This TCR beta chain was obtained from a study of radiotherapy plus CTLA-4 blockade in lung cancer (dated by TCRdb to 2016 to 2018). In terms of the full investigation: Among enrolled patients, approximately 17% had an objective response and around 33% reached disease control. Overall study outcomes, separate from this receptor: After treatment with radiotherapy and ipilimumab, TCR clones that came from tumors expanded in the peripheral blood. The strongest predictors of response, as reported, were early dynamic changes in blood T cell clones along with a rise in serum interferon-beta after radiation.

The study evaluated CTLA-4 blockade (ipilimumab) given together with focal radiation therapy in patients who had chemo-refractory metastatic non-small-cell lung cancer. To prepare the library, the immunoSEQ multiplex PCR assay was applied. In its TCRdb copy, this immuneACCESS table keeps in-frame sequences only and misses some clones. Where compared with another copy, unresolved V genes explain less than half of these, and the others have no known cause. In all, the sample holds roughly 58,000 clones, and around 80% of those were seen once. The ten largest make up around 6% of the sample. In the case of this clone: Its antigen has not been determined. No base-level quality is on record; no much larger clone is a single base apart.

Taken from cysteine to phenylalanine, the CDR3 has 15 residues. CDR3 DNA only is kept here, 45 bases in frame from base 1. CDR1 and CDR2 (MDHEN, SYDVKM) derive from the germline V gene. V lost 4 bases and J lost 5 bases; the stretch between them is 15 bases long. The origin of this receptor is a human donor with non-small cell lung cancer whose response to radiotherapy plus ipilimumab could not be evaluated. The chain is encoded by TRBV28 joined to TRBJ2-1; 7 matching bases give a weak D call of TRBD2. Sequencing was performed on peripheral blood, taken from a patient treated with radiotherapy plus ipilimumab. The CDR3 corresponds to CASSSRGGINNEQFF. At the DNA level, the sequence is TGTGCCAGCAGTTCTAGGGGGGGGATAAACAATGAGCAGTTCTTC.